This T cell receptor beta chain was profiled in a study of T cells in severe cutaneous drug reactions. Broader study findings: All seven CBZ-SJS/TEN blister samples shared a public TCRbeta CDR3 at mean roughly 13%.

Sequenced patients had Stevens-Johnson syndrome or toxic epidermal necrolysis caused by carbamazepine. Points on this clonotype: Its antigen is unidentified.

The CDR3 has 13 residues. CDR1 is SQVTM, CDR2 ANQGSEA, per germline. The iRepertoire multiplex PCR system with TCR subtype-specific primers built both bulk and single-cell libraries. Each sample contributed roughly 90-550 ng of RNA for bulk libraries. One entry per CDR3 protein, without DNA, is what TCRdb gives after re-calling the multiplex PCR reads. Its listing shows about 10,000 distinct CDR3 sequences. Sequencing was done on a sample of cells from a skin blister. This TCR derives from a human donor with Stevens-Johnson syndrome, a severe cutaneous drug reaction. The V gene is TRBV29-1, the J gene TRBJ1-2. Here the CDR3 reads CSAISTYGDGYTF.